Listed below are T cell receptor beta chains from one sample, sequenced in a study of blood T cell repertoires in COVID-19. The repertoire was sequenced with immunoSEQ multiplex PCR; TCRdb's copy has only in-frame clones and lacks some. The table lists a few hundred thousand clones, around 91% of them singletons. What was sequenced was PBMCs or T cells enriched from blood (not recorded which). These receptor sequences come from a woman aged 18 to 35 with acute COVID-19. Each CDR3 is given with its conserved first and last residue. A D gene is named only where the DNA matches it firmly. Clone size, where shown, is once, few, many, or a class for clones that have expanded.

NA,TRBD1,17,TRBJ1-2,TRBV9,CASSDSGTDTSNYGYTF,TGTGCCAGCAGCGACTCCGGGACAGATACTTCTAACTATGGCTACACCTTC
NA,TRBD1,15,TRBJ1-3,TRBV7-9,CASSSRDSSGNTIYF,TGTGCCAGCAGCTCCCGGGACAGCTCTGGAAACACCATATATTTT
NA,TRBD1,15,TRBJ1-5,TRBV6-4,CASSRDSFGGQPQHF,TGTGCCAGCAGTAGGGACAGCTTCGGCGGGCAGCCCCAGCATTTT
NA,NA,14,TRBJ1-3,TRBV2,CASSGQISGNTIYF,TGTGCCAGCAGCGGACAGATCTCTGGAAACACCATATATTTT
NA,TRBD2,14,TRBJ2-2,TRBV28,CASQAGEWTGELFF,TGTGCCAGCCAGGCGGGAGAGTGGACCGGGGAGCTGTTTTTT
NA,NA,13,TRBJ1-1,TRBV11-3,CASSSQTNTEAFF,TGTGCCAGCAGCTCACAAACCAACACTGAAGCTTTCTTT
NA,TRBD2,16,TRBJ2-1,TRBV2,CASSERRTSGSKEQFF,TGTGCCAGCAGTGAACGAAGGACTAGCGGGAGCAAGGAGCAGTTCTTC
NA,NA,14,TRBJ1-1,TRBV7-2,CASSPTQGNTEAFF,TGTGCCAGCAGCCCCACACAGGGGAACACTGAAGCTTTCTTT
NA,NA,13,TRBJ1-1,TRBV18,CASSPQGRTEAFF,TGTGCCAGCTCACCACAGGGGAGGACTGAAGCTTTCTTT
few,TRBD1,15,TRBJ1-5,TRBV6-1,CASSEGTGGGQPQHF,TGTGCCAGCAGTGAAGGGACAGGGGGCGGTCAGCCCCAGCATTTT
NA,NA,14,TRBJ1-2,TRBV23-1,CASSQRTVVYGYTF,TGCGCCAGCAGTCAGAGGACAGTAGTATATGGCTACACCTTC
NA,TRBD2,17,TRBJ2-1,TRBV6-2/TRBV6-3,CASSYQLLAGAYNEQFF,TGTGCCAGCAGTTACCAACTACTAGCGGGGGCCTACAATGAGCAGTTCTTC
NA,NA,15,TRBJ2-7,TRBV5-1,CASSLAGGSRFEQYF,TGCGCCAGCAGCTTGGCCGGAGGTAGCCGTTTCGAGCAGTACTTC
NA,NA,12,TRBJ2-3,TRBV30,CAWSLDQIGQYF,TGTGCCTGGAGTTTAGATCAAATCGGGCAGTATTTT
NA,TRBD1,16,TRBJ2-4,TRBV9,CASSRFGQGAANIQYF,TGTGCCAGCAGCCGTTTCGGACAGGGGGCAGCGAACATTCAGTACTTC
NA,TRBD1,14,TRBJ2-3,TRBV5-5,CASSLEQGIDTQYF,TGTGCCAGCAGCTTGGAACAGGGGATAGATACGCAGTATTTT
NA,NA,16,TRBJ1-3,TRBV6-5,CASSFGQPLSGNTIYF,TGTGCCAGCAGTTTCGGACAGCCGCTCTCTGGAAACACCATATATTTT
NA,TRBD1,16,TRBJ1-5,TRBV16,CASSFNFRGLIQPQHF,TGTGCCAGCAGCTTTAACTTCAGGGGGCTGATTCAGCCCCAGCATTTT
NA,NA,11,TRBJ1-1,TRBV7-2,CASTGQGDAFF,TGTGCCAGCACCGGGCAGGGTGACGCTTTCTTT
NA,NA,12,TRBJ2-7,TRBV28,CASSYRDSEQYF,TGTGCCAGCAGTTACCGGGACTCCGAGCAGTACTTC
NA,TRBD1,17,TRBJ1-1,TRBV19,CASSYLPGQGGGTEAFF,TGTGCCAGTAGTTACCTCCCGGGACAGGGTGGAGGAACTGAAGCTTTCTTT
NA,NA,15,TRBJ1-3,TRBV18,CASSPLIGEGNTIYF,TGTGCCAGCTCACCGCTTATAGGGGAAGGAAACACCATATATTTT
NA,TRBD2,13,TRBJ2-7,TRBV3-1/TRBV3-2,CASSHQTAGARAF,TGTGCCAGCAGCCATCAAACAGCGGGAGCGCGCGCCTTC
NA,NA,14,TRBJ1-2,TRBV13,CASSPAPDMNGYTF,TGTGCCAGCAGCCCCGCCCCCGACATGAATGGCTACACCTTC
once,TRBD2,20,TRBJ2-1,TRBV6-6,CASSKRLAGLDSGIFDEQFF,TGTGCCAGCAGCAAAAGACTAGCGGGATTAGATAGCGGGATATTCGATGAGCAGTTCTTC
few,NA,15,TRBJ2-2,TRBV6-5,CASSPGQANTGELFF,TGTGCCAGCAGCCCGGGACAAGCGAACACCGGGGAGCTGTTTTTT
NA,NA,13,TRBJ1-1,TRBV14,CASSLQGDTEAFF,TGTGCCAGCAGCCTACAGGGCGACACTGAAGCTTTCTTT
NA,NA,15,TRBJ2-1,TRBV28,CASILTLGSYNEQFF,TGTGCCAGCATACTAACCCTCGGCTCCTACAATGAGCAGTTCTTC
NA,TRBD2,15,TRBJ2-7,TRBV13,CASSLGGGAAREQYF,TGTGCCAGCAGCTTAGGGGGAGGGGCCGCCCGCGAGCAGTACTTC
NA,NA,14,TRBJ2-1,TRBV28,CASSSGQSYNEQFF,TGTGCCAGCAGTAGCGGCCAGTCTTACAATGAGCAGTTCTTC
NA,NA,13,TRBJ2-1,TRBV12-5,CASGLRRGNEQFF,TGTGCTAGTGGTTTGCGCAGGGGTAATGAGCAGTTCTTC
NA,TRBD1,19,TRBJ2-2,TRBV18,CASSPIRWAGTAATGELFF,TGTGCCAGCTCACCAATAAGGTGGGCCGGGACAGCAGCCACCGGGGAGCTGTTTTTT
NA,NA,12,TRBJ1-2,TRBV7-9,CASSLSTGPRAF,TGTGCCAGCAGCTTATCTACAGGGCCTCGGGCTTTC
NA,TRBD1,15,TRBJ1-4,TRBV14,CASSWGTASNEKLFF,TGTGCCAGCAGCTGGGGGACAGCTTCTAATGAAAAACTGTTTTTT
NA,TRBD1,14,TRBJ1-2,TRBV7-2,CASSLTGAGYGYTF,TGTGCCAGCAGCCTAACAGGGGCGGGCTATGGCTACACCTTC
NA,TRBD1,14,TRBJ1-2,TRBV13,CASGSRTGVSGYTF,TGTGCCAGCGGATCTAGGACAGGGGTTTCTGGCTACACCTTC
NA,NA,13,TRBJ2-3,TRBV9,CASSTQGTDTQYF,TGTGCCAGCAGCACACAGGGCACAGATACGCAGTATTTT
NA,NA,15,TRBJ1-3,TRBV7-9,CASSLARDSGNTIYF,TGTGCCAGCAGCTTAGCCCGCGACTCTGGAAACACCATATATTTT
NA,TRBD1,11,TRBJ1-2,TRBV30,CAWRAGGRYTF,TGTGCCTGGAGAGCAGGGGGCCGCTACACCTTC
NA,NA,15,TRBJ2-7,TRBV5-1,CASSLDRSFIYEQYF,TGCGCCAGCAGCTTGGACAGGAGCTTTATCTACGAGCAGTACTTC
NA,TRBD1,12,TRBJ1-2,TRBV6-5,CASTGQGFGYTF,TGTGCCAGCACTGGACAGGGGTTTGGCTACACCTTC
NA,NA,15,TRBJ2-5,TRBV15,CATSRDPGLQETQYF,TGTGCCACCAGCAGAGACCCGGGACTCCAAGAGACCCAGTACTTC
NA,NA,15,TRBJ2-7,TRBV3-1/TRBV3-2,CASSQQATFSYEQYF,TGTGCCAGCAGCCAACAGGCGACCTTTTCCTACGAGCAGTACTTC
NA,NA,12,TRBJ1-1,TRBV10-3,CAIREAGSEAFF,TGTGCCATCAGAGAGGCCGGGAGTGAAGCTTTCTTT
NA,TRBD1,15,TRBJ1-5,TRBV19,CASSLFGQGESPQHF,TGTGCCAGTAGTTTATTCGGACAGGGGGAATCGCCCCAGCATTTT
few,TRBD1,13,TRBJ2-3,TRBV28,CASHRGPSDTQYF,TGTGCCAGTCACAGGGGGCCCTCAGATACGCAGTATTTT
NA,NA,15,TRBJ1-1,TRBV19,CASTKRMAGAAEAFF,TGTGCCAGTACCAAAAGAATGGCAGGGGCCGCTGAAGCTTTCTTT
NA,TRBD1,15,TRBJ1-6,TRBV5-1,CASSSGTADGSPLHF,TGCGCCAGCAGCTCAGGGACAGCCGACGGTTCACCCCTCCACTTT
once,NA,13,TRBJ2-6,TRBV27,CASLFSGANVLTF,TGTGCCAGCCTTTTCTCTGGGGCCAACGTCCTGACTTTC
NA,TRBD2,14,TRBJ2-1,TRBV6-5,CASRRESSYNEQFF,TGTGCCAGCAGGCGGGAGAGCTCCTACAATGAGCAGTTCTTC
few,TRBD1,15,TRBJ2-5,TRBV25-1,CASSRRDRMEETQYF,TGTGCCAGCAGTCGCCGGGACAGGATGGAGGAGACCCAGTACTTC
NA,TRBD2,15,TRBJ2-5,TRBV28,CASTPVGGGRGTQYF,TGTGCCAGCACCCCCGTCGGGGGGGGGCGAGGGACCCAGTACTTC
NA,TRBD1,15,TRBJ2-7,TRBV24-1,CATSESDRGPYEQYF,TGTGCCACCAGTGAGAGCGACAGGGGCCCCTACGAGCAGTACTTC